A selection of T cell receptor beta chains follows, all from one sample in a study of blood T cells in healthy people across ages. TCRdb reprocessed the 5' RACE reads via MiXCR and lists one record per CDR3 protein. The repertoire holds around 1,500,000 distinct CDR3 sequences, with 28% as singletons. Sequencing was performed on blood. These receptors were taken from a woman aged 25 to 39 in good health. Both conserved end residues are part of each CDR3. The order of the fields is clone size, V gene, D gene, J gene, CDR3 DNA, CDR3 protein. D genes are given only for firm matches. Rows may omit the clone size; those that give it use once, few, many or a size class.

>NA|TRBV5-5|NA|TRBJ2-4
TGTGCCAGCAGCTTGGGCAATTCTGGGGCGGGGGCCAAAAACATTCAGTACTTC
CASSLGNSGAGAKNIQYF
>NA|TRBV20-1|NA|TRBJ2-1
TGCGGTGCTAGCCTAGGGAGACAGTCCTACAATGAGCAGTTCTTC
CGASLGRQSYNEQFF
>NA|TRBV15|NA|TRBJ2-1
TGTGCCACCGCCTTGGACAGCGAGAGCTCCTACAATGAGCAGTTCTTC
CATALDSESSYNEQFF
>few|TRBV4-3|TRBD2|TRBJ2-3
TGCGCCAGCAGCCCAATAGCGGGAGGGGGGGATACGCAGTATTTT
CASSPIAGGGDTQYF
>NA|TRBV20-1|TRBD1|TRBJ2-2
TGCAGTGCCTCTGCAAGGACAGGGGTCGGGGAGCTGTTTTTT
CSASARTGVGELFF
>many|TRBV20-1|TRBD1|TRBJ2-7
TGCAGTGCTAGCGATGGGACAGGGAGCTACGAGCAGTACTTC
CSASDGTGSYEQYF
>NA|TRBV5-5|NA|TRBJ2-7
TGTGCCAGCAGTTTGAGGGTTTACAAGCAGTACTTC
CASSLRVYKQYF
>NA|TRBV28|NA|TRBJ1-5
TGTGCTAGCAGAGCCCCGGGGGGGAGCAATCAGCCCCAGCATTTT
CASRAPGGSNQPQHF
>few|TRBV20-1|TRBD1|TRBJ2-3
TGCAGTGCCCCTGACAGGGTAGCCTACGATACGCAGTATTTT
CSAPDRVAYDTQYF
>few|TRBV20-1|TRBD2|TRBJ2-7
TGCAGTGCTAGAGATCCTCAGCGGGAGACCTACGAGCAGTACTTC
CSARDPQRETYEQYF
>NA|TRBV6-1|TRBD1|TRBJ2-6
TGTGCCAGCAGTTGGGACAGGGATTCTGGGGCCAACGTCCTGACTTTC
CASSWDRDSGANVLTF
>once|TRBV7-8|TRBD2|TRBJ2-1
TGTGCCAGCAGACAACTAGCGGGAGGGCCGGGTGAGCAGTTCTTC
CASRQLAGGPGEQFF
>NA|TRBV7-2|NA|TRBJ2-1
TGTGCCAGCAGCGTAGACCGGGGCAGGGGCAATGAGCAGTTCTTC
CASSVDRGRGNEQFF
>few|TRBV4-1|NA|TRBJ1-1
TGCGCCAGCAGCCATGTGGGGGGTCTGAGCACTGAAGCTTTCTTT
CASSHVGGLSTEAFF
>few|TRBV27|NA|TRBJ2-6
TGTGCCAGCAGCCCTCGGACAGAAAGCGTGGGCTCTGGGGCCAACGTCCTGACTTTC
CASSPRTESVGSGANVLTF
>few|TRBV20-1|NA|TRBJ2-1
TGCAGTGCCAGACTAACCAATGAGCAGTTCTTC
CSARLTNEQFF
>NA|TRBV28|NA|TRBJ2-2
TGTGCCAGCAGCCCTGCAGGGTCCACCGGGGAGCTGTTTTTT
CASSPAGSTGELFF
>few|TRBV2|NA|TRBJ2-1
TGTGCCAGCAGTGACGCTCCCGAGAGTGAGCAGTTCTTC
CASSDAPESEQFF
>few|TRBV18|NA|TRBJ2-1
TGTGCCAGCCCACCCCTCAATGAGCAGTTCTTC
CASPPLNEQFF
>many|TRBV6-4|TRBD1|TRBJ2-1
TGTGCCAGCAGAAGGGGGACAGGGACCAATGAGCAGTTCTTC
CASRRGTGTNEQFF
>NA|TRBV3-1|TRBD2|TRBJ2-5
TGTGCCAGCAGCAAGGGGCTAGCGGGATCCGGGGCCCAGTACTTC
CASSKGLAGSGAQYF
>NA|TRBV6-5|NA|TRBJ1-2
TGTGCCAGCGTTAAAGACATGGGGGGAAGAGGGGATGGCTACACCTTC
CASVKDMGGRGDGYTF
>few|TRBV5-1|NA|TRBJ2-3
TGCGCCAGCAGTTCGGGGGAATTCACAGATACGCAGTATTTT
CASSSGEFTDTQYF
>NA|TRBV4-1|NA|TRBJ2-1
TGCGCCAGCAGCCAAGTGGCCGGAGTAGCCGATGAGCAGTTCTTC
CASSQVAGVADEQFF
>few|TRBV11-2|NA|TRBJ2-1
TGTGCCAGCTCCACCGGGACTCCACGCAATGAGCAGTTCTTC
CASSTGTPRNEQFF
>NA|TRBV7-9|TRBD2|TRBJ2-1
TGTGCCAGCAGACCCACCGGGACTAGCGGGAGAGATTACAATGAGCAGTTCTTC
CASRPTGTSGRDYNEQFF
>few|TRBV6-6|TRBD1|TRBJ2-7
TGTGCCAGCAGGGGGGCAGGGGGCGTTTCCTACGGGCAGTACTTC
CASRGAGGVSYGQYF
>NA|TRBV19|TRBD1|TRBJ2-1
TGTGCCAGTAGTACCACAAACAGGGGGTCGTGGAAAAATGAGCAGTTCTTC
CASSTTNRGSWKNEQFF
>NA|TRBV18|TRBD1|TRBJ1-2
TGTGCCAGCTCACCTGAGGGGGCGCAGGGCTATGGCTACACCTTC
CASSPEGAQGYGYTF
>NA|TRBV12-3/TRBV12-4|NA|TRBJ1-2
TGTGCCAGCAGTCTGAGGACAGTCCCTACTGGCTACACCTTC
CASSLRTVPTGYTF
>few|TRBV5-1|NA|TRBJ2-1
TGCGCCAGCAGTCCACGGGTGAGCTCCTACAATGAGCAGTTCTTC
CASSPRVSSYNEQFF
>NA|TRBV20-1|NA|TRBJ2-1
TGCAGTGCTAGAGATCCCAAGGTAGCGGTGATTTACAATGAGCAGTTCTTC
CSARDPKVAVIYNEQFF
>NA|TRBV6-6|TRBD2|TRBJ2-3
TGTGCCAGCAGCTTCCGCGGGGGGGCCCCAGATACGCAGTATTTT
CASSFRGGAPDTQYF
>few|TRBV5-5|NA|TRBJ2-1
TGTGCCAGCAGCTTACACAGGGTGGGTGCCTACAATGAGCAGTTCTTC
CASSLHRVGAYNEQFF
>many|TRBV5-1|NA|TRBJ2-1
TGCGCCAGCAGCTTGGGGCCGGGGGTCTACAATGAGCAGTTCTTC
CASSLGPGVYNEQFF
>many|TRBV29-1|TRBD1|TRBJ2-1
TGCAGCGTTGTCGGGACAGGGCTCCATGAGCAGTTCTTC
CSVVGTGLHEQFF
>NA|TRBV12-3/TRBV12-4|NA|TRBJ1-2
TGTGCCAGCAGACTGGACGAAAACTATGGCTACACCTTC
CASRLDENYGYTF
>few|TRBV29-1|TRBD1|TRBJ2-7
TGCAGCGTTGATGCTCAGGGGGCTGAGCAGTACTTC
CSVDAQGAEQYF
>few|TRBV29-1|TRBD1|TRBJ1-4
TGCAGCGTATCGGGACAGGGGACAGAAAAACTGTTTTTT
CSVSGQGTEKLFF
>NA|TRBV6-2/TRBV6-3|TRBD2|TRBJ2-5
TGTGCCAGCAGCCGTTCAAGGACTAGCGGGAGTAGTCCGGAGACCCAGTACTTC
CASSRSRTSGSSPETQYF
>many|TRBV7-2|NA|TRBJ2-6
TGTGCCAGCAGCACCGACAGCTCTGGGGCCAACGTCCTGACTTTC
CASSTDSSGANVLTF
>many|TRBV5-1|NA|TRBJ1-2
TGCGCCAGCAGCCGAGGGGCCGCAAAAGATGGCTACACCTTC
CASSRGAAKDGYTF
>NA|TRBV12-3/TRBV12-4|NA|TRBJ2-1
TGTGCCAGCAGTTTAACTTGGGAGAGCTCCTACAATGAGCAGTTCTTC
CASSLTWESSYNEQFF
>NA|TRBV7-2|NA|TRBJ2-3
TGTGCCAGCAGCGAGGGGGGGCTAGCACAAACTTACCGAGATACGCAGTATTTT
CASSEGGLAQTYRDTQYF
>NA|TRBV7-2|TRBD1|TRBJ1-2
TGTGCCAGCAGCTTAGCCGGGACAGGGGGCCCAATCTATGGCTACACCTTC
CASSLAGTGGPIYGYTF
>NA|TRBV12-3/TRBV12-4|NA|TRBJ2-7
TGTGCCAGCAGTCGGACCTCATCGCCCTACGAGCAGTACTTC
CASSRTSSPYEQYF